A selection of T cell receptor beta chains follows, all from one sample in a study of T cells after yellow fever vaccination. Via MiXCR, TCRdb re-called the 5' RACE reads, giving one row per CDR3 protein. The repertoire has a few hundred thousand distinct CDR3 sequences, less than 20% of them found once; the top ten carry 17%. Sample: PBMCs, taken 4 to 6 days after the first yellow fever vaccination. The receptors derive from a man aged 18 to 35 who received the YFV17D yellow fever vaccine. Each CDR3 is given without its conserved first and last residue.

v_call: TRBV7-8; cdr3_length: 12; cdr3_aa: ASSSGTGADTQY
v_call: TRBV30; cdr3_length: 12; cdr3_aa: AWSTGPTFYGYT
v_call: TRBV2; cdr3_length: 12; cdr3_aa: ASTLAGVFNEQF
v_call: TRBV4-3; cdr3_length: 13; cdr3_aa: ASSQLYKDPYGYT
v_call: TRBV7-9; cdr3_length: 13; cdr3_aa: ASSLAPRIQETQY
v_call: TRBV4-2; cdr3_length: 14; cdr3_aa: ASSQGLAHYTDTQY
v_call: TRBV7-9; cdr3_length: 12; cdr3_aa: ASKEVSGPNEQF
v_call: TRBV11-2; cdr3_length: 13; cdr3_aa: ASSRAGTPVGKQF
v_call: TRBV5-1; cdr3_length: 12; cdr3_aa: ASSLGGDPNEQF
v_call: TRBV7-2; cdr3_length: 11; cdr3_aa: ASSPGQLYEQY
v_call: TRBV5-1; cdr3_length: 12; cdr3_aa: ASSLESTTDTQY
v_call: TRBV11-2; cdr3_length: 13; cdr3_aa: ASSGSGGQIDTQY
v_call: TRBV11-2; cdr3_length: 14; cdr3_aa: ASSHWTGPTKNIQY
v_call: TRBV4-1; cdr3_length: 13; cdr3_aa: ASSQGLVAKNIQY
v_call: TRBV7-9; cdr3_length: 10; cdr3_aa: ASSQDLGEQF
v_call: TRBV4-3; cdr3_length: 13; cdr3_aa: ASSQDSSSYNEQF
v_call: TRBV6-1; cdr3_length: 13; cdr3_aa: ASSSYVASWETQY
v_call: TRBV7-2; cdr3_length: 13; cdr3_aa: ASSLGTPALETQY
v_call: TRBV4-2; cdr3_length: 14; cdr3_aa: ASSLGTSRRTDTQY
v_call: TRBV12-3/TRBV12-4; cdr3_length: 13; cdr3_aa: ASRPTLQNSGGYT
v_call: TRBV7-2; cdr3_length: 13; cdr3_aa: ASSLDRGRPSPLH
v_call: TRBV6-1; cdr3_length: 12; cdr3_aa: ASDPKGPYNEQF
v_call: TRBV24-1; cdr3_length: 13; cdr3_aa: ATAGDRVSYNEQF
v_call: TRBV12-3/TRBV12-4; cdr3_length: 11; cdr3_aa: ASARDENTEAF
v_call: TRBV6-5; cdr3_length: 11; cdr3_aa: ASSSRRDYEQY
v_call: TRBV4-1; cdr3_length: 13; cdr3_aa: ASSPIGLTNTEAF
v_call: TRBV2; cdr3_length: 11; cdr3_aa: ASRPWAKNIQY
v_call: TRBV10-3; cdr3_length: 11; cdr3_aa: AISIQRGTEAF
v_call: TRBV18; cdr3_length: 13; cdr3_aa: ASSPTSSALDEQF
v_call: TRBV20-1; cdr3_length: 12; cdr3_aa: SARKVEGTGYLH
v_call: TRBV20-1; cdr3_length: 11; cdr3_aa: SAPPTGRTEAF
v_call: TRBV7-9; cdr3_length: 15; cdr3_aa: ASSLRKASGGAGEQF
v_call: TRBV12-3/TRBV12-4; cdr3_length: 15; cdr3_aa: ASSPGPPGEAKNIQY
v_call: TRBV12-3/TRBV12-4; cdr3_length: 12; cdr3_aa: ASSTDGRARPQH
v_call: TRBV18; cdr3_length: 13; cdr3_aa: ASSPAGLMGETQY
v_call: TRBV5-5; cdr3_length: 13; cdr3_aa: ASSLAGTRFNEQF
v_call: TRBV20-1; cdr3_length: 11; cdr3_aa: SARDLQQETQY
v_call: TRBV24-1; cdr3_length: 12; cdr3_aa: ATTDPALPDTQY
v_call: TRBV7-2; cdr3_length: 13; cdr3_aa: ASSASTGPGNTIY
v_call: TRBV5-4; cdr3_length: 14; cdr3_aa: ASSPGLAGSSYEQY
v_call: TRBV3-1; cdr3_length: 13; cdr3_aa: ASSQVGAPTGELF